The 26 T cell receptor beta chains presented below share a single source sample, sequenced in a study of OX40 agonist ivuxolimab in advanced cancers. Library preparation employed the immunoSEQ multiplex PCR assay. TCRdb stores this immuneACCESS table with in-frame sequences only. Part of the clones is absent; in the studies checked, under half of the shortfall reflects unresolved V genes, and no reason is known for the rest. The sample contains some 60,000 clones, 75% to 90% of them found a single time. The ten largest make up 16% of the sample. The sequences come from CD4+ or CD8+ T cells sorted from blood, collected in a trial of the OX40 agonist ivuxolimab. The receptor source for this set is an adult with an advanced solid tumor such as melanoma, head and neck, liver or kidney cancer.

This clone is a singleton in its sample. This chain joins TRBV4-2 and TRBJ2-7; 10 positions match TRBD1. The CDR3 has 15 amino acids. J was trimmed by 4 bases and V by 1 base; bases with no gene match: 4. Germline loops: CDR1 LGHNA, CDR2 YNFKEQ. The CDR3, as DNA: TGTGCCAGCAGCCAAGCGGGACAGGGGTTTTACGAGCAGTACTTC. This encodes CASSQAGQGFYEQYF.

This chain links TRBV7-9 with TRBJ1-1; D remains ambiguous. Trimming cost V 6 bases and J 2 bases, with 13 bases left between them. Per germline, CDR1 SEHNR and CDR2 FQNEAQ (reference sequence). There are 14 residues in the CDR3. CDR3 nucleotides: TGTGCCAGCAGTCCAGCGGGGTTAAACACTGAAGCTTTCTTT. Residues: CASSPAGLNTEAFF.

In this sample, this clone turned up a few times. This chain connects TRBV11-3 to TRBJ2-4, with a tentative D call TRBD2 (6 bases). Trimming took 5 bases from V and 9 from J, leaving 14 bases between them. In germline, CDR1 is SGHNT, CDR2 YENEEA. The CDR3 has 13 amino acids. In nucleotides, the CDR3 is TGTGCCAGCAGCAAGACTAGTGTGGGCATTCAGTACTTC. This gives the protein CASSKTSVGIQYF.

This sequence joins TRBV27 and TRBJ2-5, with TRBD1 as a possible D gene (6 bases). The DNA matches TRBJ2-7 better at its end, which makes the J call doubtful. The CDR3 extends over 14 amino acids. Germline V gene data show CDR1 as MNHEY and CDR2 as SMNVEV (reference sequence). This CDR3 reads CASSLSWGQYEQYF. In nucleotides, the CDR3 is TGTGCCAGCAGTTTATCATGGGGGCAATACGAGCAGTACTTC.

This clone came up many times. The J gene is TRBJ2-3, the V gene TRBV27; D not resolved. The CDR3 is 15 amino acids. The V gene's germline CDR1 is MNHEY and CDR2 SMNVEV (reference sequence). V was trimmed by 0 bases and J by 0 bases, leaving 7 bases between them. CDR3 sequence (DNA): TGTGCCAGCAGTTTATCCCCAACTAGCACAGATACGCAGTATTTT. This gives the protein CASSLSPTSTDTQYF.

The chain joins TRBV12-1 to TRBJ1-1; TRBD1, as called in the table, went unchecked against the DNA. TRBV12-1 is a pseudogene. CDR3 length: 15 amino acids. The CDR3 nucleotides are TGTGCCAGCAGAGGGGCCGGCCGAGTGTGCGATGAAGCTTTCTTT. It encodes CASRGAGRVCDEAFF.

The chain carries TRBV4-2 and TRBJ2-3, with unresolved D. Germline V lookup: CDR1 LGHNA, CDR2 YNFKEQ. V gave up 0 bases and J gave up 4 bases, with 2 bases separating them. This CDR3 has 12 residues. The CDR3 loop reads CASSQDSDTQYF. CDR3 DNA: TGTGCCAGCAGCCAAGACTCAGATACGCAGTATTTT.

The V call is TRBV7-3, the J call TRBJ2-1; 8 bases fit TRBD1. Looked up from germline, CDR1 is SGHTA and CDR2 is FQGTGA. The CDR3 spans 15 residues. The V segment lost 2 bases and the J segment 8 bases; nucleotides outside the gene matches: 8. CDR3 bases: TGTGCCAGCAGCTTATCCGGGACAGGAATCCATGAGCAGTTCTTC. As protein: CASSLSGTGIHEQFF.

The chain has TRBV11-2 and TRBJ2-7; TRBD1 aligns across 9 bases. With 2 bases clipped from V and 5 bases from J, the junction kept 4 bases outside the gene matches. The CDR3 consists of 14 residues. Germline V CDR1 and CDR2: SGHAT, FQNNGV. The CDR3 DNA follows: TGTGCCAGCAGCTTACGGGACAGGGTCAACGAGCAGTACTTC. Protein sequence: CASSLRDRVNEQYF.

The CDR3 sequence: CASGRGYGYTF. CDR3 sequence (DNA): TGTGCCAGCGGCCGGGGCTATGGCTACACCTTC. The J gene is TRBJ1-2, the V gene TRBV2; unclear D gene. The CDR3 loop spans 11 amino acids. V gave up 8 bases and J gave up 4 bases, with 8 bases separating them. CDR1 is SNHLY and CDR2 is FYNNEI in the germline V gene.

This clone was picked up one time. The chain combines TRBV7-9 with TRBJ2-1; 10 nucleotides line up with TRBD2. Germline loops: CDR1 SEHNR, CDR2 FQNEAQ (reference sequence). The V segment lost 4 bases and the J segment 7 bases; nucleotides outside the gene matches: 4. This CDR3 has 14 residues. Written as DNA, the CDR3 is TGTGCCAGCAGCTCAGCGGGAGGGCGTAATGAGCAGTTCTTC. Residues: CASSSAGGRNEQFF.

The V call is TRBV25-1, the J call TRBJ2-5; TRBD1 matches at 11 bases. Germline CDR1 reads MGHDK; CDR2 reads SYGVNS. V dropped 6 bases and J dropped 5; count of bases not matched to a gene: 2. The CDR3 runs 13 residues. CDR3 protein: CASRGQGDETQYF. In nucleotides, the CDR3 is TGTGCCAGCAGGGGACAGGGGGATGAGACCCAGTACTTC.

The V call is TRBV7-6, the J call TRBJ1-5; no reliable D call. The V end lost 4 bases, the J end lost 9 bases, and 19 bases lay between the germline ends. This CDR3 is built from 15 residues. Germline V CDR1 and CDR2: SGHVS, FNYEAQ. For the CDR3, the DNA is TGTGCCAGCAGCTCTTACCCGGACGGGATAAGGCCCCAGCATTTT. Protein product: CASSSYPDGIRPQHF.

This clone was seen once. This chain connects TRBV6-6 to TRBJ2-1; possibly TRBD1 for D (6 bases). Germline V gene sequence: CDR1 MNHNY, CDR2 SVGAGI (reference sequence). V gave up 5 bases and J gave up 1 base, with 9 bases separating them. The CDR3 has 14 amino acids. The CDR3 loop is CASSEGESYNEQFF. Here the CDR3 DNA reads TGTGCCAGCAGTGAGGGGGAATCCTACAATGAGCAGTTCTTC.

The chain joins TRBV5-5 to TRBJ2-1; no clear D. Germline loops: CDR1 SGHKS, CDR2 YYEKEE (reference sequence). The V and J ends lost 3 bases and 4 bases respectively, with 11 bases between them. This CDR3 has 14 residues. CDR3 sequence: CASSSLREYNEQFF. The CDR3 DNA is TGTGCCAGCAGCTCCTTAAGGGAATACAATGAGCAGTTCTTC.

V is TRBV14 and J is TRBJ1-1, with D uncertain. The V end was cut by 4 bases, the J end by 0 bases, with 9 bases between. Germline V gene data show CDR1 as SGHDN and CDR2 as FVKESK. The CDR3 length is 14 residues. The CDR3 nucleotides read TGTGCCAGCAGCCTGGCAGGTATGAACACTGAAGCTTTCTTT. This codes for CASSLAGMNTEAFF.

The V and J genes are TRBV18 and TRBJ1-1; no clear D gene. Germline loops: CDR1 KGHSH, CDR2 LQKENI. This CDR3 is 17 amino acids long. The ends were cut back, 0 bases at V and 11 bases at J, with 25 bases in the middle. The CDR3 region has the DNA TGTGCCAGCTCACCACCGGGCAATCTACAAGGTCGTTTTTGGGCTTTCTTT. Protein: CASSPPGNLQGRFWAFF.

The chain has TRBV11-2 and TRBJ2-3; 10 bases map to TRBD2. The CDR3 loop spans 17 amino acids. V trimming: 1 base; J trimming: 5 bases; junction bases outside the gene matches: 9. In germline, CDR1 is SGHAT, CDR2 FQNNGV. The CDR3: CASSLAALAGVGDTQYF. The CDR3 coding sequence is TGTGCCAGCAGCTTAGCGGCTCTAGCGGGAGTAGGAGATACGCAGTATTTT.

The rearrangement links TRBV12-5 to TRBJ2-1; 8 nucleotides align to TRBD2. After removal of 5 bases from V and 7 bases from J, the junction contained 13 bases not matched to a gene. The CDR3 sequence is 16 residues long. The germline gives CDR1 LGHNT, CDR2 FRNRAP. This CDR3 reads CASGPSGVGGRNEQFF. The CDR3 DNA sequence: TGTGCTAGTGGTCCCTCCGGGGTAGGCGGGAGGAATGAGCAGTTCTTC.

The CDR3, as DNA: TGTGCCAGCAGCCCTCAGGCAGGGGCACTGAACACCGGGGAGCTGTTTTTT. It translates to CASSPQAGALNTGELFF. The rearrangement uses TRBV9 and TRBJ2-2; TRBD1 is a possible D gene (6 bases). The CDR3 sequence is 17 residues long. The V end lost 4 bases, the J end lost 1 base, and 17 bases lay between the germline ends. The germline V gene has CDR1 SGDLS and CDR2 YYNGEE. Filled out from reference TRBV9 and TRBJ2-2, the complete variable domain reads DSGVTQTPKHLITATGQRVTLRCSPRSGDLSVYWYQQSLDQGLQFLIQYYNGEERAKGNILERFSAQQFPDLHSELNLSSLELGDSALYFCASSPQAGALNTGELFFGEGSRLTVL.

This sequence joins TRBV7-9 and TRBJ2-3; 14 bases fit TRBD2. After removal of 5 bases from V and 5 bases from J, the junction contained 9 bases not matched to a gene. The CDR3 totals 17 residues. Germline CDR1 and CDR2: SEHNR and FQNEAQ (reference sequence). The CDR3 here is CASSRGLAGGFQDTQYF. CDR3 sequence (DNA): TGTGCCAGCAGCCGAGGACTAGCGGGAGGCTTTCAAGATACGCAGTATTTT.

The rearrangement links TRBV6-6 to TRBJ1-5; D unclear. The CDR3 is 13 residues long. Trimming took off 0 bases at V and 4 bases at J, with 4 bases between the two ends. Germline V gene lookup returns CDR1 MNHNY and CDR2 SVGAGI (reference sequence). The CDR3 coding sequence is TGTGCCAGCAGTTACTCGTTAAATCAGCCCCAGCATTTT. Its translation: CASSYSLNQPQHF.

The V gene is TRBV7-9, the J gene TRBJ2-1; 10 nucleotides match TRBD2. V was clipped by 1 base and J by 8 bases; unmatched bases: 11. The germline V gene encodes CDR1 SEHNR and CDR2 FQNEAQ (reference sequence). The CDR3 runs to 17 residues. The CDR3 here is CASSLEASGSIWDEQFF. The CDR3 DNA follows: TGTGCCAGCAGCTTAGAGGCTAGCGGGAGTATATGGGATGAGCAGTTCTTC.

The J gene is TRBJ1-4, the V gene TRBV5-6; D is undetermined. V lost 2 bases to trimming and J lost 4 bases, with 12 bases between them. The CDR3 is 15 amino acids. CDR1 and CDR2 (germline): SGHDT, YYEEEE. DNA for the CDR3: TGTGCCAGCAGCTTATCGGCCTCCTATAATGAAAAACTGTTTTTT. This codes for CASSLSASYNEKLFF.

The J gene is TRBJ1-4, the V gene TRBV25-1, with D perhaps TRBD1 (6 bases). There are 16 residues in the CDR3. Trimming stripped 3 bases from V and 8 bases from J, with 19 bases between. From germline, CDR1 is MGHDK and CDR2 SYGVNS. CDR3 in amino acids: CASSDKTRGQGEKLFF. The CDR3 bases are TGTGCCAGCAGTGACAAGACGCGGGGGCAAGGGGAAAAACTGTTTTTT.

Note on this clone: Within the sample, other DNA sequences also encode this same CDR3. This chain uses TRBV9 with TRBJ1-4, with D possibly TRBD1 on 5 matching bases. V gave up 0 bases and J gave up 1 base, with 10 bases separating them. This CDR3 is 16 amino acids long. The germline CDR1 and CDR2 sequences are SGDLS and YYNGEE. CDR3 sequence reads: CASSVGQGRTNEKLFF. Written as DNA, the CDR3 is TGTGCCAGCAGCGTAGGGCAGGGCCGAACTAATGAAAAACTGTTTTTT.